This TCR beta chain was recovered during a study of vaccination effects on CD4 cells after COVID-19. Study at large: Post-vaccine sampling took place a median of 72 days after the second dose.

Concerning this clone: Its specificity is not known.

Investigators separated out CD4+ T cells once about 10 days of culture had passed. Subjects were given two BNT162b2 or mRNA-1273 vaccine doses. Neither prior SARS-CoV-2 infection nor positive nucleocapsid antibodies were present in the vaccine recipients. Study results and caveats: Within healthy vaccinees, only 1 of 255 vaccine-induced clones displayed cross-reactivity with common cold coronaviruses.

Here immunoSEQ multiplex PCR was the method, and the copy in TCRdb shows in-frame clones only, minus some. The sample yields approximately 30,000 clones, 70% to 75% seen once. The CDR3 runs 15 residues. Trimming removed 5 bases from V and 6 bases from J; junction bases left unmatched: 8. Germline CDR1 MNHEY, CDR2 SMNVEV (reference sequence). This clonotype originated in a human donor who received a COVID-19 vaccine. Sample: CD4+ T cells from PBMCs cultured without peptide, taken after COVID-19 vaccination. This rearrangement joins TRBV27 to TRBJ1-5; 9 bases map to TRBD1. This chain's CDR3 is CASSPTGGWGQPQHF. The CDR3 region has the DNA TGTGCCAGCAGTCCTACAGGGGGCTGGGGTCAGCCCCAGCATTTT.